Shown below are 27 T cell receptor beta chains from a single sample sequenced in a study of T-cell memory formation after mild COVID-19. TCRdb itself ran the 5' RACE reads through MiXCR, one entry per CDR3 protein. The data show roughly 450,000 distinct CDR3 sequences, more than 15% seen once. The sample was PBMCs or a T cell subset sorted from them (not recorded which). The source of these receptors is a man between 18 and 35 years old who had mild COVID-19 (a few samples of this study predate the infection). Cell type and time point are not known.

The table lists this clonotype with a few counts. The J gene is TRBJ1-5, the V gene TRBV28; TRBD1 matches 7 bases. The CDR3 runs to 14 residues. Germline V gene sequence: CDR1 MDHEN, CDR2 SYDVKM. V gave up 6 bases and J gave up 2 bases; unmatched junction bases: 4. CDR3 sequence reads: CASRQGQGNQPQHF. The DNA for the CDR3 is TGTGCCAGCAGACAGGGGCAAGGCAATCAGCCCCAGCATTTT.

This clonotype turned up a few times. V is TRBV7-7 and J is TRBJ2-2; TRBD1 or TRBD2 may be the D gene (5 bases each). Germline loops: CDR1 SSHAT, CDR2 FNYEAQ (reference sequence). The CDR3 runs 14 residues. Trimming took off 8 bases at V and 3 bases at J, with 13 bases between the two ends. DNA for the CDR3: TGTGCCAGCCGAGGGGACGGCTACACCGGGGAGCTGTTTTTT. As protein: CASRGDGYTGELFF.

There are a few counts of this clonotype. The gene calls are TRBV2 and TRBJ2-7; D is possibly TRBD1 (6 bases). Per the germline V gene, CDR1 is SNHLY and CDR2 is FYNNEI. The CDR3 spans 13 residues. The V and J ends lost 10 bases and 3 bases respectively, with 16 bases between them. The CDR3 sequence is CAKPWDKIYEQYV. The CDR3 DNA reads TGTGCCAAGCCCTGGGACAAAATCTACGAGCAGTACGTC.

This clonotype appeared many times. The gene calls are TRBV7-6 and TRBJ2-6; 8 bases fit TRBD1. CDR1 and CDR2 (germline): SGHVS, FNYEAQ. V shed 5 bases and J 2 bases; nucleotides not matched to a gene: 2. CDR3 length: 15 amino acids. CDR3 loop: CASSNRGAGANVLTF. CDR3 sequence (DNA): TGTGCCAGCAGCAACAGGGGGGCTGGGGCCAACGTCCTGACTTTC. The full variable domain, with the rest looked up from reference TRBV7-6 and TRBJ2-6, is GAGVSQSPRYKVTKRGQDVALRCDPISGHVSLYWYRQALGQGPEFLTYFNYEAQQDKSGLPNDRFSAERPEGSISTLTIQRTEQRDSAMYRCASSNRGAGANVLTFGAGSRLTVL.

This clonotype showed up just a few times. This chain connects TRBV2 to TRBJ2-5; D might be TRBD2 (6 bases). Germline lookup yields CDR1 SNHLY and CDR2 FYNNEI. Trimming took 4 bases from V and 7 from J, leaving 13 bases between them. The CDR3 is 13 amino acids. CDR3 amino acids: CASSGGEQGTQYF. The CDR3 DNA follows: TGTGCCAGCAGTGGCGGGGAGCAGGGGACCCAGTACTTC.

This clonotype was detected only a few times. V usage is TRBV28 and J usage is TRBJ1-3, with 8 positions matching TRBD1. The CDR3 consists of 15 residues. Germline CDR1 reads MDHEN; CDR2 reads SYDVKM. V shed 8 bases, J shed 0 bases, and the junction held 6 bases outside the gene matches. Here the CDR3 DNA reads TGTGCCAGCGGACAGGGTTCGTCCTCTGGAAACACCATATATTTT. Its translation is CASGQGSSSGNTIYF.

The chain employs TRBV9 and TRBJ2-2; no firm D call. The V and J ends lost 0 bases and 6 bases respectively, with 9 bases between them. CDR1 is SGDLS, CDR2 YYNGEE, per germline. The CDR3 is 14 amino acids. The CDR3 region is CASSVVGWSGELFF. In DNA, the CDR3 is TGTGCCAGCAGCGTAGTCGGGTGGTCCGGGGAGCTGTTTTTT.

DNA of the CDR3: TGTGCCAGCAGCACGACAGGGTTGGGCACAGATACGCAGTATTTT. It is translated as CASSTTGLGTDTQYF. V usage is TRBV7-2 and J usage is TRBJ2-3, with 7 bases that match TRBD1. The CDR3 totals 15 residues. CDR1 and CDR2 from the germline V gene are SGHTA and FQGNSA. V trimming: 5 bases; J trimming: 1 base; junction bases outside the gene matches: 6.

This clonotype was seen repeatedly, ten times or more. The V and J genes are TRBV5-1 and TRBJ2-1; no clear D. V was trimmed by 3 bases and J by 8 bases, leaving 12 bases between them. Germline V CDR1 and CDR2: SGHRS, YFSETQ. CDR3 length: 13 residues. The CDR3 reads CASSSGVSYEQFF. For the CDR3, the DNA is TGCGCCAGCAGCTCAGGCGTCTCGTATGAGCAGTTCTTC.

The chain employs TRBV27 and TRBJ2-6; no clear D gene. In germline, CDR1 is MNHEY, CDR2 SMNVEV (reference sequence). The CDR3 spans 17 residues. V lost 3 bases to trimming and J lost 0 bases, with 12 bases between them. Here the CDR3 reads CASSFGLGLSGANVLTF. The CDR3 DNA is TGTGCCAGCAGTTTTGGTCTCGGCCTCTCTGGGGCCAACGTCCTGACTTTC.

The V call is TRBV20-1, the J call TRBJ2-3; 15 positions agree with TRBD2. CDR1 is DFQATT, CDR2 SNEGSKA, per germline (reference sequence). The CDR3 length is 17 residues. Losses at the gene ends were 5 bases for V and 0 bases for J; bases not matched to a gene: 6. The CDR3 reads CSAGGLAGGPSTDTQYF. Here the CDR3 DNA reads TGCAGTGCTGGGGGACTAGCGGGGGGCCCTAGCACAGATACGCAGTATTTT.

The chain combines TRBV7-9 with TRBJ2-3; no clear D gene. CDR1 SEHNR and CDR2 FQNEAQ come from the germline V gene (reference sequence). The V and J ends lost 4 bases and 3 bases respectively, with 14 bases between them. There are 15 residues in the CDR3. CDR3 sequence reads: CASSSPAAETDTQYF. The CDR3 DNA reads TGTGCCAGCAGCTCCCCTGCCGCCGAAACAGATACGCAGTATTTT.

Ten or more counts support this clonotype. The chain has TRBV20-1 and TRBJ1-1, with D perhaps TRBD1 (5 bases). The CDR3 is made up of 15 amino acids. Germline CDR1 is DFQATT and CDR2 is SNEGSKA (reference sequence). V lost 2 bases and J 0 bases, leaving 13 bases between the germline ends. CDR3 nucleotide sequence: TGCAGTGCTAGACCAGGCCTGGGACTGAACACTGAAGCTTTCTTT. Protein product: CSARPGLGLNTEAFF.

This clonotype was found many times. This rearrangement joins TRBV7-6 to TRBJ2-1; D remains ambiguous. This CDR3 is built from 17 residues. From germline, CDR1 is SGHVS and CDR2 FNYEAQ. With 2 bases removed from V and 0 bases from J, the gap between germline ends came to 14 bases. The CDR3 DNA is TGTGCCAGCAGCTTAAATTCGGTAGTCAACTCCTACAATGAGCAGTTCTTC. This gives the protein CASSLNSVVNSYNEQFF.

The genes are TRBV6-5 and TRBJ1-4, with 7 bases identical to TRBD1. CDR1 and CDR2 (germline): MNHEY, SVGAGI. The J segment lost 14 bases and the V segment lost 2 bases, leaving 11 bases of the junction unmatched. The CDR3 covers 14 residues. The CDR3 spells CASSYTNRGPGLFF. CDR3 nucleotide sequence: TGTGCCAGCAGTTACACCAACAGGGGCCCAGGGCTGTTTTTT.

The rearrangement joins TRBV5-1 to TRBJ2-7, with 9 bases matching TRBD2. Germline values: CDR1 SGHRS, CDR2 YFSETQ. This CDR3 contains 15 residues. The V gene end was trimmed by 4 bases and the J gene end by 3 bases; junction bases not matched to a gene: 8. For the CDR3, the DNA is TGCGCCAGCAGCGCCGGCGGGACTAGCCGCTACGAGCAGTACTTC. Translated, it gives CASSAGGTSRYEQYF. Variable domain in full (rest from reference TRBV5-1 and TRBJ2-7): KAGVTQTPRYLIKTRGQQVTLSCSPISGHRSVSWYQQTPGQGLQFLFEYFSETQRNKGNFPGRFSGRQFSNSRSEMNVSTLELGDSALYLCASSAGGTSRYEQYFGPGTRLTVT.

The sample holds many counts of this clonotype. DNA for the CDR3: TGCGCCAGCAGCCAAGATTTCAGGGGAATGGATGAGACCCAGTACTTC. This encodes CASSQDFRGMDETQYF. The chain is built from TRBV4-3 and TRBJ2-5; possibly TRBD1 for D (6 bases). CDR1 is LGHNA, CDR2 YSLEER, per germline. The CDR3 length is 16 residues. Trimming took off 0 bases at V and 5 bases at J, with 16 bases between the two ends.

The CDR3 loop reads CASRGSVETQYF. CDR3 nucleotide sequence: TGTGCCAGCAGAGGGAGCGTGGAGACCCAGTACTTC. V is TRBV6-2 or TRBV6-3 and J is TRBJ2-5, with a tentative D call TRBD2 (5 bases). V lost 6 bases and J lost 5, with 10 bases in between. This CDR3 comprises 12 residues. The germline gives CDR1 MNHEY, CDR2 SVGEGT.

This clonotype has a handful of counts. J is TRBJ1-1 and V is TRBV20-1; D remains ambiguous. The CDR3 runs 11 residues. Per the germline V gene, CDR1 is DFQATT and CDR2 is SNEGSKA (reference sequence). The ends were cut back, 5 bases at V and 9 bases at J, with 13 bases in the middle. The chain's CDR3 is CSADDLGQAFF. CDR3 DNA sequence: TGCAGTGCTGATGACCTCGGGCAAGCTTTCTTT.

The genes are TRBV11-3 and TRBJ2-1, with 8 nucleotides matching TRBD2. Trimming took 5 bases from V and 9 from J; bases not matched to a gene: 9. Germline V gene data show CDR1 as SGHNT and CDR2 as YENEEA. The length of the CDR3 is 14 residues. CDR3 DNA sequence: TGTGCCAGCAGCCGGGGGGGCCGGGTGGCTGAGCAGTTCTTC. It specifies CASSRGGRVAEQFF.

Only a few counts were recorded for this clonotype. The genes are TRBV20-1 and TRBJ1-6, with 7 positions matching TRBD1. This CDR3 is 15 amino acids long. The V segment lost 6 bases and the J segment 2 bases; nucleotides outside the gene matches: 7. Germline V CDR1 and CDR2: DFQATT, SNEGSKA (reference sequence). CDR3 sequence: CSAAGRGPYNSPLHF. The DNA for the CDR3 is TGCAGTGCCGCCGGGAGGGGGCCCTATAATTCACCCCTCCACTTT.

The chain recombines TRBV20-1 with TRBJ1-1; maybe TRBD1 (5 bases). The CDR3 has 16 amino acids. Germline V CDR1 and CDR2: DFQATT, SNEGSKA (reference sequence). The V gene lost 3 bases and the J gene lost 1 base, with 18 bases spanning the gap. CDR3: CSARVGLGRGNTEAFF. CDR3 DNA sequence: TGCAGTGCTAGGGTCGGTCTGGGGCGGGGGAACACTGAAGCTTTCTTT.

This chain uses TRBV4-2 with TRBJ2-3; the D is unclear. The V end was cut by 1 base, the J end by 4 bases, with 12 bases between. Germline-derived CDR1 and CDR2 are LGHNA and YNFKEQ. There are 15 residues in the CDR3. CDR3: CASSQGEWISDTQYF. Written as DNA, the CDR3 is TGTGCCAGCAGCCAAGGAGAGTGGATATCAGATACGCAGTATTTT.

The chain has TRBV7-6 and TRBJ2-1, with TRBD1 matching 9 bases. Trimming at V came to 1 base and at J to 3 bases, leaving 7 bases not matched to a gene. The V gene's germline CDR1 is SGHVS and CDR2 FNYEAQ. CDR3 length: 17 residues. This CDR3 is CASSLVLGTGFYNEQFF. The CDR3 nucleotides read TGTGCCAGCAGCTTAGTCCTCGGGACAGGGTTCTACAATGAGCAGTTCTTC.

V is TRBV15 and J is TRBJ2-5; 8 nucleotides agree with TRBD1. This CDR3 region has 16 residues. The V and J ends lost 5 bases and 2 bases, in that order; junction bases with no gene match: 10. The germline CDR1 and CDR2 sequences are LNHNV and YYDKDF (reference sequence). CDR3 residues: CATSSIRQGPQETQYF. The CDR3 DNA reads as TGTGCCACCAGCTCAATTCGACAGGGGCCTCAAGAGACCCAGTACTTC.

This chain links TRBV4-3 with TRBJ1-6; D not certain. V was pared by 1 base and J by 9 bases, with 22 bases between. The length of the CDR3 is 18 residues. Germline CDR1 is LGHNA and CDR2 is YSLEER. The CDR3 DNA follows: TGCGCCAGCAGCCAAGTCGCCCAGTCAGAAGACCCAAGTTCACCCCTCCACTTT. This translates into CASSQVAQSEDPSSPLHF.

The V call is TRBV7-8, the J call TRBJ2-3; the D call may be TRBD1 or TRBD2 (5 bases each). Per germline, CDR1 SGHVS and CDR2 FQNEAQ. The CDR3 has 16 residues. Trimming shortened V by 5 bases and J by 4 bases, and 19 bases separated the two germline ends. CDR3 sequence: CASSPWVQGVADTQYF. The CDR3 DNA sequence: TGTGCCAGCAGCCCGTGGGTGCAGGGAGTAGCAGATACGCAGTATTTT.